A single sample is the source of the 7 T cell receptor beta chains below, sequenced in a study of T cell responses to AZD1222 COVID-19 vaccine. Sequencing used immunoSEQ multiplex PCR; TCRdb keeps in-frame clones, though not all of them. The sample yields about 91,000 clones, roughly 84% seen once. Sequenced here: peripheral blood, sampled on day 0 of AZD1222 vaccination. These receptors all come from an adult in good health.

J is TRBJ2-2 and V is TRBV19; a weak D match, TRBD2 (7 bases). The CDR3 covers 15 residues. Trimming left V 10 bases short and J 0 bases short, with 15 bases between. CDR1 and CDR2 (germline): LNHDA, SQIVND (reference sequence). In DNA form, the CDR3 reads TGTGCCACCCGGGGGGCGCCGCCGAACACCGGGGAGCTGTTTTTT. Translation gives CATRGAPPNTGELFF.

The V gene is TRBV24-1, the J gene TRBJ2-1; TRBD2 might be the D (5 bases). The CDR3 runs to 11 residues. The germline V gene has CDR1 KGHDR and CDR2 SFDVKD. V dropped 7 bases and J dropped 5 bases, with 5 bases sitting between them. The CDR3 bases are TGTGCCACCAGGAGGGACAATGAGCAGTTCTTC. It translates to CATRRDNEQFF.

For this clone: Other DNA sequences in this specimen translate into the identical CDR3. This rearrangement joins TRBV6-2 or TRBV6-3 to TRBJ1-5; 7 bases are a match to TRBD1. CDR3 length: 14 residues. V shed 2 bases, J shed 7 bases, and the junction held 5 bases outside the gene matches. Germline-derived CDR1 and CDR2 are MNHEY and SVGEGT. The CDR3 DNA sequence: TGTGCCAGCAGTTACAGGCAGGGGGGACAGCCCCAGCATTTT. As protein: CASSYRQGGQPQHF.

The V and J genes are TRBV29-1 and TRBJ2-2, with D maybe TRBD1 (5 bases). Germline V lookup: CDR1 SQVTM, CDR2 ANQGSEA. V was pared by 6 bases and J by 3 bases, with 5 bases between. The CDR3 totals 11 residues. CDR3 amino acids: CSVQDTGELFF. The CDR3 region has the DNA TGCAGCGTACAGGACACCGGGGAGCTGTTTTTT.

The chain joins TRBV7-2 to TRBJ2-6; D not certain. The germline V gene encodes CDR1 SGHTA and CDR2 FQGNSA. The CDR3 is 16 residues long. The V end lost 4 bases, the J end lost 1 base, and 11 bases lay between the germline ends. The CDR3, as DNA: TGTGCCAGCAGCTCCTTCCCAGGTTCTGGGGCCAACGTCCTGACTTTC. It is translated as CASSSFPGSGANVLTF.

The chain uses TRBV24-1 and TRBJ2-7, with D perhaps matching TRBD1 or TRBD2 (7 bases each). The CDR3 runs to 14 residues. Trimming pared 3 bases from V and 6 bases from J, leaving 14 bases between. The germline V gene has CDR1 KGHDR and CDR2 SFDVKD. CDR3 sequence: CATSDADREGEQYF. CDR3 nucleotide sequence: TGTGCCACCAGTGATGCAGACAGGGAGGGCGAGCAGTACTTC.

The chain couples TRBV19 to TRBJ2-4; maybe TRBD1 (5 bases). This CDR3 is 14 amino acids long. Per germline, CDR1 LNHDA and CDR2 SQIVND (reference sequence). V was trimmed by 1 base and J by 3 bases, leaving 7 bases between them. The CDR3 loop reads CASSIGGLKNIQYF. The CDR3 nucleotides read TGTGCCAGTAGTATAGGGGGCCTCAAAAACATTCAGTACTTC.